Below, 28 T cell receptor beta chains from the same sample are listed, as sequenced in a study of glioma-infiltrating T cells. The iRepertoire nested amplicon-rescue multiplex PCR amplified TCR alpha and beta CDR3s from RNA. TCRdb called the multiplex PCR reads again in MiXCR, with one record for every CDR3 protein. Found here are about 3,900 distinct CDR3 sequences, around 30% of them singletons; the top ten hold about a quarter. Sequenced sample: glioma tissue, nonneoplastic brain tissue, or PBMCs (not recorded which). These receptors were taken from a human donor with low-grade glioma or glioblastoma, undergoing nonglioma brain surgery, or in good health (not recorded which).

As for this clonotype: A junction end diverges from the germline sequence, so it may reflect a read error. This chain connects TRBV7-9 to TRBJ2-1; 7 nucleotides align to TRBD1. CDR1 SEHNR and CDR2 FQNEAQ come from the germline V gene (reference sequence). This CDR3 region has 18 residues. The CDR3 coding sequence is TGTGCAAGCAGCCACACCGCCCCGGGACAGCGGAATCTCAATGAGCAGTTCTTC. The encoded protein is CASSHTAPGQRNLNEQFF.

The sample holds many counts of this clonotype. This chain links TRBV5-1 with TRBJ2-1; 10 nucleotides match TRBD2. Germline assignment: CDR1 SGHRS and CDR2 YFSETQ. The trim removed 6 bases at V and 5 bases at J, leaving 5 bases unmatched. The CDR3 runs to 14 residues. DNA for the CDR3: TGCGCCAGCACCCCAGGACTAGCGGACAATGAGCAGTTCTTC. Its translation is CASTPGLADNEQFF. Based on the CDR3 plus reference TRBV5-1 and TRBJ2-1, the full variable domain is KAGVTQTPRYLIKTRGQQVTLSCSPISGHRSVSWYQQTPGQGLQFLFEYFSETQRNKGNFPGRFSGRQFSNSRSEMNVSTLELGDSALYLCASTPGLADNEQFFGPGTRLTVL.

This clonotype has ten or more counts. This chain joins TRBV18 and TRBJ1-5, with 10 bases matching TRBD1. The J segment lost 6 bases and the V segment lost 3 bases, leaving 8 bases of the junction unmatched. The germline V gene has CDR1 KGHSH and CDR2 LQKENI. The CDR3 has 16 residues. DNA of the CDR3: TGTGCCAGCTCACCCTCCCAGACAGGGGGCGGTCAGCCCCAGCATTTT. Translated: CASSPSQTGGGQPQHF. Filled out from reference TRBV18 and TRBJ1-5, the complete variable domain reads NAGVMQNPRHLVRRRGQEARLRCSPMKGHSHVYWYRQLPEEGLKFMVYLQKENIIDESGMPKERFSAEFPKEGPSILRIQQVVRGDSAAYFCASSPSQTGGGQPQHFGDGTRLSIL.

This clonotype appeared once. Likely a read error: the CDR3 ends without its conserved phenylalanine or tryptophan. The chain joins TRBV12-3 or TRBV12-4 to TRBJ1-2; D is undetermined. The V gene lost 1 base and the J gene lost 4 bases, with 10 bases spanning the gap. This CDR3 spans 14 amino acids. This CDR3 reads CASSLGQPIYGYTL. The CDR3 DNA reads TGTGCCAGCAGTTTAGGGCAGCCCATCTATGGCTACACCCTC.

V usage is TRBV7-7 and J usage is TRBJ2-1, with 9 bases lining up with TRBD2. Germline CDR1 reads SSHAT; CDR2 reads FNYEAQ (reference sequence). CDR3 length: 19 amino acids. The junction had 10 bases not matched to a gene; V was cut back by 1 base and J by 0 bases. The CDR3 coding sequence is TGTGCCAGCAGCTTAGGTATATCTAGCGGGGAAATCTCCTACAATGAGCAGTTCTTC. Protein product: CASSLGISSGEISYNEQFF. Complete variable domain (other parts from reference TRBV7-7 and TRBJ2-1): GAGVSQSPRYKVTKRGQDVTLRCDPISSHATLYWYQQALGQGPEFLTYFNYEAQPDKSGLPSDRFSAERPEGSISTLTIQRTEQRDSAMYRCASSLGISSGEISYNEQFFGPGTRLTVL.

In its sample, this clonotype was seen many times. The rearrangement joins TRBV18 to TRBJ2-2; D gene unclear. The CDR3 is 13 amino acids. Trimming pared 2 bases from V and 5 bases from J, leaving 6 bases between. CDR1 is KGHSH, CDR2 LQKENI, per germline. The CDR3 DNA sequence: TGTGCCAGCTCACCAATCACAACCGGGGAGCTGTTTTTT. This sequence encodes CASSPITTGELFF. The variable domain in full, with the rest retrieved from reference TRBV18 and TRBJ2-2, is NAGVMQNPRHLVRRRGQEARLRCSPMKGHSHVYWYRQLPEEGLKFMVYLQKENIIDESGMPKERFSAEFPKEGPSILRIQQVVRGDSAAYFCASSPITTGELFFGEGSRLTVL.

By frequency in the sample, this clonotype is medium-sized (0.01 to 0.1%). The CDR3 DNA sequence: TGTGCCAGCAGCCAGGTGGACAGGGTTGAGGAGCAGTTCTTC. The encoded protein is CASSQVDRVEEQFF. The chain carries TRBV4-2 and TRBJ2-1, with TRBD1 matching over 8 bases. In germline, CDR1 is LGHNA, CDR2 YNFKEQ. This CDR3 spans 14 amino acids. The trim removed 3 bases at V and 10 bases at J, leaving 8 bases unmatched.

A remark on this clonotype: A much larger clone sits a single nucleotide away, making a read error possible. The chain is built from TRBV19 and TRBJ2-2; D is perhaps TRBD1 (5 bases). The CDR3 is 13 residues long. Per germline, CDR1 LNHDA and CDR2 SQIVND (reference sequence). The CDR3 DNA follows: TGTGTCAGTAGTACCAGGGCAGACGGGGAGCTGTTTTTT. Translation: CVSSTRADGELFF.

The chain combines TRBV9 with TRBJ1-5; 7 bases are shared with TRBD1. CDR3 length: 14 residues. Germline V gives CDR1 SGDLS, CDR2 YYNGEE. V shed 3 bases, J shed 4 bases, and the junction held 4 bases outside the gene matches. CDR3 protein: CASSAKDRNQPQHF. As DNA, the CDR3 is TGTGCCAGCAGCGCCAAGGACAGGAATCAGCCCCAGCATTTT.

This clonotype was observed many times. The CDR3, as DNA: TGTGCCAGTAGTGGGCGGGCAAGCCAGGAGCAGTACTTC. Translating it yields CASSGRASQEQYF. This chain connects TRBV19 to TRBJ2-7; TRBD2 might be the D (5 bases). V lost 5 bases and J 7 bases, leaving 15 bases between the germline ends. This CDR3 contains 13 residues. Germline V gene lookup returns CDR1 LNHDA and CDR2 SQIVND (reference sequence).

This chain joins TRBV15 and TRBJ2-3; 14 nucleotides agree with TRBD2. The CDR3 spans 17 residues. V dropped 2 bases and J dropped 6; count of bases not matched to a gene: 7. Germline lookup yields CDR1 LNHNV and CDR2 YYDKDF (reference sequence). The CDR3 loop reads CATSRPTSGGELDTQYF. DNA of the CDR3: TGTGCCACCAGCAGACCGACTAGCGGGGGGGAATTGGATACGCAGTATTTT.

Details on this clonotype: Given the absence of the conserved phenylalanine or tryptophan at the CDR3 end, a read error is likely. The CDR3 here is CASSIVTGRKTDTQYL. The CDR3 nucleotides read TGTGCCAGTAGTATAGTAACAGGGAGGAAAACAGATACGCAGTATCTT. The chain has TRBV19 and TRBJ2-3; D tentatively reads TRBD1 or TRBD2 (6 bases each). The germline V gene has CDR1 LNHDA and CDR2 SQIVND (reference sequence). This CDR3 is built from 16 residues. Trimming left V 1 base short and J 3 bases short, with 14 bases between.

This clonotype is categorized as medium-sized. The chain's CDR3 is CASSQRMVGPESYEQYF. As DNA, the CDR3 is TGCGCCAGCAGCCAAAGGATGGTAGGACCCGAGTCCTACGAGCAGTACTTC. The chain uses TRBV4-3 and TRBJ2-7, with no clear D. The V gene lost 2 bases and the J gene lost 1 base, with 18 bases spanning the gap. This CDR3 has 17 residues. The V gene's germline CDR1 is LGHNA and CDR2 YSLEER.

This clonotype was seen repeatedly, ten times or more. This sequence joins TRBV12-3 or TRBV12-4 and TRBJ2-7; 7 bases fit TRBD1. V gave up 5 bases and J gave up 3 bases; unmatched junction bases: 7. The CDR3 totals 14 residues. The CDR3 sequence is CASSPSGQRYEQYF. Written as DNA, the CDR3 is TGTGCCAGCAGTCCTTCGGGACAGCGCTACGAGCAGTACTTC.

In this sample, this clonotype is medium-sized (0.01 to 0.1%). The CDR3, as DNA: TGCAGCGTTGACCAGGGAGGGAACCAAGATGAAGCTTTCTTT. Its protein is CSVDQGGNQDEAFF. V is TRBV29-1 and J is TRBJ1-1, with D possibly being TRBD1 (5 bases). V was shortened by 3 bases and J by 7 bases, with 18 bases between the two germline ends. Germline CDR1 reads SQVTM; CDR2 reads ANQGSEA. The CDR3 is 14 residues long. Full variable domain (outside the CDR3, taken from reference TRBV29-1 and TRBJ1-1): SAVISQKPSRDICQRGTSLTIQCQVDSQVTMMFWYRQQPGQSLTLIATANQGSEATYESGFVIDKFPISRPNLTFSTLTVSNMSPEDSSIYLCSVDQGGNQDEAFFGQGTRLTVV.

This clonotype was seen repeatedly, ten times or more. The genes are TRBV5-8 and TRBJ2-6; D possibly corresponds to TRBD1 (5 bases). This CDR3 comprises 15 residues. V was trimmed by 4 bases and J by 1 base, leaving 9 bases between them. In germline, CDR1 is SGHTS, CDR2 YDEGEE. The CDR3 sequence: CASSDQGSGANVLTF. The CDR3, as DNA: TGTGCCAGCAGCGACCAGGGTTCTGGGGCCAACGTCCTGACTTTC.

The genes are TRBV4-1 and TRBJ2-2; 7 bases line up with TRBD1. Germline CDR1 reads MGHRA; CDR2 reads YSYEKL. The J segment lost 2 bases and the V segment lost 4 bases, leaving 7 bases of the junction unmatched. The CDR3 loop spans 16 amino acids. CDR3 bases: TGCGCCAGCAGCCCTAACAGGGGAGCTAACACCGGGGAGCTGTTTTTT. Translated: CASSPNRGANTGELFF.

Judged by abundance, this clonotype is medium-sized. The V and J genes are TRBV4-3 and TRBJ1-1; TRBD1 aligns across 9 bases. The CDR3 runs to 14 residues. With 4 bases clipped from V and 4 bases from J, the junction kept 4 bases outside the gene matches. Germline CDR1 LGHNA, CDR2 YSLEER. The CDR3: CASSRDRVRTEAFF. The CDR3 DNA reads TGCGCCAGCAGCCGGGACAGGGTGCGCACTGAAGCTTTCTTT.

Here the CDR3 reads CASSFPLRGHGETQYF. CDR3 coding DNA: TGTGCCAGCAGCTTCCCGCTCAGGGGGCACGGGGAGACCCAGTACTTC. This chain links TRBV7-6 with TRBJ2-5, with 8 bases that match TRBD1. This CDR3 has 16 amino acids. The germline V gene has CDR1 SGHVS and CDR2 FNYEAQ. The V and J ends lost 3 bases and 5 bases, in that order; junction bases with no gene match: 11.

The chain joins TRBV9 to TRBJ1-1; D unresolved. The CDR3 extends over 14 amino acids. Germline V lookup: CDR1 SGDLS, CDR2 YYNGEE. V was shortened by 6 bases and J by 6 bases, with 18 bases between the two germline ends. CDR3 coding DNA: TGTGCCAGCAACCGGGATGGAGAAAGCGCTGAAGCTTTCTTT. It yields the protein CASNRDGESAEAFF.

Concerning this clonotype: A read error is possible here, since a much larger clone lies one base away. V and J are TRBV3-1 and TRBJ1-6; possible D gene TRBD1, 5 bases. This CDR3 has 15 residues. Germline loops: CDR1 LGHDT, CDR2 YNNKEL (reference sequence). The CDR3: CASSPRDSYNSPLNF. The CDR3 DNA sequence: TGTGCCAGCAGCCCCCGGGACTCCTATAATTCACCCCTCAACTTT.

This clonotype was picked up many times. J is TRBJ1-1 and V is TRBV29-1; 7 bases match TRBD1. V trimming: 3 bases; J trimming: 1 base; junction bases outside the gene matches: 2. CDR3 length: 13 amino acids. Looked up from germline, CDR1 is SQVTM and CDR2 is ANQGSEA. CDR3 in DNA: TGCAGCGTTGAGGGACAGCGGAACACTGAAGCTTTCTTT. It yields the protein CSVEGQRNTEAFF.

As to this clonotype: Its ends do not fully match the called genes, so a read error is possible. The chain has TRBV7-2 and TRBJ1-3; D unclear. CDR1 SGHTA and CDR2 FQGNSA come from the germline V gene. The CDR3 loop spans 15 amino acids. CDR3 amino acids: CASRQERGSGNTIYF. DNA for the CDR3: TGCGCCAGCAGGCAAGAGCGCGGCTCTGGAAACACCATATATTTT. Based on the CDR3 plus reference TRBV7-2 and TRBJ1-3, the full variable domain is GAGVSQSPSNKVTEKGKDVELRCDPISGHTALYWYRQSLGQGLEFLIYFQGNSAPDKSGLPSDRFSAERTGGSVSTLTIQRTQQEDSAVYLCASRQERGSGNTIYFGEGSWLTVV.

As regards this clonotype: Being one base from a much bigger clone, this may be a read error. For the CDR3, the DNA is TGCGCCAGCGGCTGGGGACAGGGGGACACTGAAGCTTTCTTT. Amino acid sequence: CASGWGQGDTEAFF. V is TRBV5-1 and J is TRBJ1-1, with 11 bases lining up with TRBD1. The V gene's germline CDR1 is SGHRS and CDR2 YFSETQ. V shed 7 bases, J shed 3 bases, and the junction held 5 bases outside the gene matches. The CDR3 runs 14 residues. The whole variable domain, filled in from reference TRBV5-1 and TRBJ1-1, reads KAGVTQTPRYLIKTRGQQVTLSCSPISGHRSVSWYQQTPGQGLQFLFEYFSETQRNKGNFPGRFSGRQFSNSRSEMNVSTLELGDSALYLCASGWGQGDTEAFFGQGTRLTVV.

Judged by abundance, this clonotype is medium-sized. The chain carries TRBV20-1 and TRBJ2-6, with D perhaps being TRBD1 or TRBD2 (6 bases each). This CDR3 contains 16 residues. The V gene's germline CDR1 is DFQATT and CDR2 SNEGSKA (reference sequence). With 3 bases removed from V and 0 bases from J, the gap between germline ends came to 12 bases. The CDR3 coding sequence is TGCAGTGCTAGGGCCGGGGGCACCTCTGGGGCCAACGTCCTGACTTTC. This encodes CSARAGGTSGANVLTF.

The chain employs TRBV4-1 and TRBJ1-1, with no clear D. CDR1 and CDR2 from the germline V gene are MGHRA and YSYEKL. The length of the CDR3 is 13 residues. V lost 3 bases to trimming and J lost 0 bases, with 5 bases between them. The CDR3 nucleotides read TGCGCCAGCAGCCAGAACCTGAACACTGAAGCTTTCTTT. It specifies CASSQNLNTEAFF.

This clonotype was observed at least ten times. This chain uses TRBV4-3 with TRBJ2-5; the D call may be TRBD1 or TRBD2 (6 bases each). Deletions cut 0 bases from V and 3 bases from J, with 11 bases between. The CDR3 contains 15 residues. CDR1 is LGHNA, CDR2 YSLEER, per germline. CDR3 in DNA: TGCGCCAGCAGCCAAGACGGAAGGGGGGAAGAGACCCAGTACTTC. Protein sequence: CASSQDGRGEETQYF.

This clonotype is deemed medium-sized. The chain links TRBV6-1 to TRBJ2-1; D is unclear. V shed 7 bases and J shed 5 bases, with 12 bases lying between them. This CDR3 spans 13 amino acids. Per germline, CDR1 MNHNS and CDR2 SASEGT. The CDR3 loop is CASKTMLHNEQFF. The CDR3 DNA reads as TGTGCCAGCAAAACTATGCTTCACAATGAGCAGTTCTTC.